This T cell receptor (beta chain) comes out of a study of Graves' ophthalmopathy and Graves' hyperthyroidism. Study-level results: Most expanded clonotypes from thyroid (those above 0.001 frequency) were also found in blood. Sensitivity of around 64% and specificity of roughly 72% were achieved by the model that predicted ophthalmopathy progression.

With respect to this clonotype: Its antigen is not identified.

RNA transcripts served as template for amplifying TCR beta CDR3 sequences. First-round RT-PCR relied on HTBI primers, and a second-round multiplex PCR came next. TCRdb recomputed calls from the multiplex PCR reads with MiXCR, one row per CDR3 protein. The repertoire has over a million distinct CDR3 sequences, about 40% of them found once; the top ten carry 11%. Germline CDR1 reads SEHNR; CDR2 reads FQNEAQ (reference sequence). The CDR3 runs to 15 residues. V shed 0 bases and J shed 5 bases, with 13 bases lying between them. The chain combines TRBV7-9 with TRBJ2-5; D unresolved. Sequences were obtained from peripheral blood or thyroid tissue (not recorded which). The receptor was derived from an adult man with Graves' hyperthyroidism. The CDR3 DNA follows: TGTGCCAGCAGCTTAGCAGGTGCGTCCTACGAGACCCAGTACTTC. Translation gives CASSLAGASYETQYF.